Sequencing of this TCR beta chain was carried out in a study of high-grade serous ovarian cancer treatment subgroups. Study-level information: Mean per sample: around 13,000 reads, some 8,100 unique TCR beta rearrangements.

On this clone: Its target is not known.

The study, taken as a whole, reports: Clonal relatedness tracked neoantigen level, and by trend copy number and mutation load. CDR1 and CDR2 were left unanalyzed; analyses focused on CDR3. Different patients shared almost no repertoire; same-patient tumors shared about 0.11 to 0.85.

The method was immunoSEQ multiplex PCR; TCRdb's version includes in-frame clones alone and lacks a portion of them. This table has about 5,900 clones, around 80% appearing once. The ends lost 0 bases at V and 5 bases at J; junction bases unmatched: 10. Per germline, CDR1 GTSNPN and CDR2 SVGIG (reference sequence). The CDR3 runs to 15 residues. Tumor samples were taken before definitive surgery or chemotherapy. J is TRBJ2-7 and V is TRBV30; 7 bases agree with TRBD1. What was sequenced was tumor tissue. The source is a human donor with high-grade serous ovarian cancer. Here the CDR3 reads CAWSVGAGGSDEQYF. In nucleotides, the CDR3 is TGTGCCTGGAGTGTAGGGGCAGGGGGTAGCGACGAGCAGTACTTC.